These 29 T cell receptor beta chains were all obtained from the same sample, sequenced in a study of radiotherapy plus CTLA-4 blockade in lung cancer. The assay was immunoSEQ multiplex PCR, and TCRdb's table has in-frame clones only and misses some. The sample lists roughly 93,000 clones, 82% occurring once. This specimen consisted of peripheral blood, obtained from a patient treated with radiotherapy plus ipilimumab. The receptors here all came from a human donor with non-small cell lung cancer who had a partial response to radiotherapy plus ipilimumab.

The chain joins TRBV2 to TRBJ2-2, with 8 bases that match TRBD2. In germline, CDR1 is SNHLY, CDR2 FYNNEI. CDR3 length: 15 residues. The J segment lost 5 bases and the V segment lost 3 bases, leaving 5 bases of the junction unmatched. CDR3 DNA: TGTGCCAGCAGTGAGGCTAGCGGGTTGACCGGGGAGCTGTTTTTT. Protein: CASSEASGLTGELFF.

The chain carries TRBV11-2 and TRBJ2-2; 10 bases fit TRBD2. Germline V gene sequence: CDR1 SGHAT, CDR2 FQNNGV. The trim removed 3 bases at V and 5 bases at J, leaving 3 bases unmatched. This CDR3 has 15 residues. This CDR3 reads CASSFRTSGTGELFF. The DNA of the CDR3 is TGTGCCAGCAGCTTCAGGACTAGCGGTACCGGGGAGCTGTTTTTT.

The chain carries TRBV6-1 and TRBJ2-1, with D maybe TRBD2 (5 bases). V was trimmed by 8 bases and J by 2 bases, leaving 10 bases between them. The CDR3 length is 13 residues. The germline V gene has CDR1 MNHNS and CDR2 SASEGT. CDR3 sequence: CASCPTTYNEQFF. DNA for the CDR3: TGTGCCAGCTGCCCGACTACCTACAATGAGCAGTTCTTC.

The rearrangement uses TRBV9 and TRBJ2-1; 12 positions agree with TRBD2. V gave up 4 bases and J gave up 2 bases; unmatched junction bases: 7. Germline-derived CDR1 and CDR2 are SGDLS and YYNGEE. The CDR3 is 17 residues long. The CDR3 DNA is TGTGCCAGCAGCACCCGACTAGCGGGAGCCCCCTACAATGAGCAGTTCTTC. Translating it yields CASSTRLAGAPYNEQFF. Filled out from reference TRBV9 and TRBJ2-1, the complete variable domain reads DSGVTQTPKHLITATGQRVTLRCSPRSGDLSVYWYQQSLDQGLQFLIQYYNGEERAKGNILERFSAQQFPDLHSELNLSSLELGDSALYFCASSTRLAGAPYNEQFFGPGTRLTVL.

The rearrangement links TRBV25-1 to TRBJ2-5; 8 nucleotides align to TRBD1. Germline V gene sequence: CDR1 MGHDK, CDR2 SYGVNS. The CDR3 is 15 amino acids. Unmatched junction bases numbered 6, after V lost 1 base and J lost 5 bases. This CDR3 reads CASSESGTGSETQYF. The CDR3 DNA is TGTGCCAGCAGTGAATCAGGGACAGGCTCCGAGACCCAGTACTTC.

The chain couples TRBV2 to TRBJ2-7; D is unresolved. The V end lost 5 bases, the J end lost 1 base, and 6 bases lay between the germline ends. The germline V gene encodes CDR1 SNHLY and CDR2 FYNNEI. The CDR3 covers 12 residues. The CDR3 region has the DNA TGTGCCAGCAGTCCGTCTTCCTACGAGCAGTACTTC. The encoded protein is CASSPSSYEQYF.

The rearrangement joins TRBV18 to TRBJ2-3; D call uncertain. The CDR3 contains 15 residues. Looked up from germline, CDR1 is KGHSH and CDR2 is LQKENI. With 1 base removed from V and 5 bases from J, the gap between germline ends came to 13 bases. CDR3 residues: CASSPLSGGEDTQYF. CDR3 nucleotide sequence: TGTGCCAGCTCACCACTGTCTGGTGGAGAAGATACGCAGTATTTT.

V is TRBV29-1 and J is TRBJ2-1, with TRBD2 matching over 10 bases. Germline V lookup: CDR1 SQVTM, CDR2 ANQGSEA. This CDR3 contains 15 residues. Germline trimming cut 4 bases from V and 6 bases from J; bases unmatched to any gene: 9. The CDR3 sequence is CSVARGAGGPNEQFF. The CDR3, as DNA: TGCAGCGTTGCACGGGGAGCGGGAGGGCCCAATGAGCAGTTCTTC.

The chain recombines TRBV30 with TRBJ2-3, with D unclear. V was pared by 2 bases and J by 5 bases, with 5 bases between. This CDR3 is built from 11 residues. The germline V gene has CDR1 GTSNPN and CDR2 SVGIG (reference sequence). CDR3: CAWSRGDTQYF. The DNA of the CDR3 is TGTGCCTGGAGTAGAGGAGATACGCAGTATTTT.

Only one count was recorded for this clone. This chain joins TRBV6-1 and TRBJ2-7; 8 nucleotides agree with TRBD2. J gave up 0 bases and V 11 bases, and 9 bases lay outside the gene matches. CDR3 length: 14 residues. Germline CDR1 is MNHNS and CDR2 is SASEGT. This CDR3 is CAARQSGSSYEQYF. The CDR3, as DNA: TGTGCCGCCCGACAAAGCGGGAGCTCCTACGAGCAGTACTTC.

This clone occurred a few times. J is TRBJ2-3 and V is TRBV7-9, with 7 bases lining up with TRBD2. The germline CDR1 and CDR2 sequences are SEHNR and FQNEAQ (reference sequence). The CDR3 has 14 residues. V gave up 4 bases and J gave up 5 bases; unmatched junction bases: 6. CDR3 nucleotides: TGTGCCAGCAGCTCTAGCGGAGGGCGAGATACGCAGTATTTT. Translation gives CASSSSGGRDTQYF.

The V and J genes are TRBV7-2 and TRBJ1-2; 9 nucleotides match TRBD1. The CDR3 has 15 amino acids. The V gene end was trimmed by 4 bases and the J gene end by 4 bases; junction bases not matched to a gene: 7. Germline CDR1 SGHTA, CDR2 FQGNSA. CDR3 bases: TGTGCCAGCAGCTCCCGAGGGACAGGGCGCTATGGCTACACCTTC. This encodes CASSSRGTGRYGYTF.

The rearrangement uses TRBV7-8 and TRBJ2-5; 10 bases fit TRBD2. There are 18 residues in the CDR3. Germline V gene data show CDR1 as SGHVS and CDR2 as FQNEAQ. The trim removed 0 bases at V and 4 bases at J, leaving 11 bases unmatched. This CDR3 reads CASSLASNRLAGAETQYF. The DNA of the CDR3 is TGTGCCAGCAGCTTAGCGTCAAACCGACTAGCGGGCGCAGAGACCCAGTACTTC.

In nucleotides, the CDR3 is TGTGCCAGCAGCCTCCAGGGACAGGGTACCCACGAGCAGTACTTC. Its translation is CASSLQGQGTHEQYF. V is TRBV9 and J is TRBJ2-7; 9 bases align to TRBD1. CDR3 size: 15 residues. V lost 4 bases to trimming and J lost 5 bases; unmatched junction nucleotides: 10. Germline assignment: CDR1 SGDLS and CDR2 YYNGEE. Full variable domain (missing parts from reference TRBV9 and TRBJ2-7): DSGVTQTPKHLITATGQRVTLRCSPRSGDLSVYWYQQSLDQGLQFLIQYYNGEERAKGNILERFSAQQFPDLHSELNLSSLELGDSALYFCASSLQGQGTHEQYFGPGTRLTVT.

The rearrangement uses TRBV11-3 and TRBJ2-1; weak D call: TRBD2 (6 bases). V gave up 0 bases and J gave up 6 bases, with 15 bases separating them. CDR3 length: 16 residues. Germline V gene data show CDR1 as SGHNT and CDR2 as YENEEA. CDR3 DNA sequence: TGTGCCAGCAGCTTAGATGGCTCGGACTACGGCAATGAGCAGTTCTTC. It encodes CASSLDGSDYGNEQFF.

This chain joins TRBV10-2 and TRBJ2-5; maybe TRBD1 (5 bases). The CDR3 is 15 residues long. Germline loops: CDR1 WSHSY, CDR2 SAAADI. Trimming cost V 4 bases and J 1 base, with 13 bases left between them. In nucleotides, the CDR3 is TGCGCCAGCAGTGGGGTAGCAGGGATCCAAGAGACCCAGTACTTC. As protein: CASSGVAGIQETQYF.

The chain recombines TRBV29-1 with TRBJ1-5, with a possible D match to TRBD1 (6 bases). V gave up 7 bases and J gave up 1 base, with 11 bases separating them. CDR3 length equals 13 residues. Germline CDR1 and CDR2: SQVTM and ANQGSEA. The CDR3 bases are TGCAGCGCGTCTGGGGGCAGCAATCAGCCCCAGCATTTT. Its translation: CSASGGSNQPQHF.

The chain recombines TRBV7-2 with TRBJ2-2; no clear D. The CDR3 loop spans 13 amino acids. Trimming took 4 bases from V and 1 from J, leaving 4 bases between them. In germline, CDR1 is SGHTA, CDR2 FQGNSA. CDR3 region: CASSSLNTGELFF. The CDR3 DNA follows: TGTGCCAGCAGCTCCCTGAACACCGGGGAGCTGTTTTTT.

This clone was seen a handful of times. The V gene is TRBV2, the J gene TRBJ1-1; 7 nucleotides line up with TRBD1. Germline CDR1 is SNHLY and CDR2 is FYNNEI. This CDR3 has 13 residues. Trimming removed 6 bases from V and 5 bases from J; junction bases left unmatched: 6. The CDR3 protein is CASSTGAGTEAFF. CDR3 DNA: TGTGCCAGCAGCACAGGGGCGGGAACTGAAGCTTTCTTT.

This rearrangement joins TRBV10-3 to TRBJ2-5; 7 bases match TRBD1. The V and J ends lost 6 bases and 7 bases, in that order; junction bases with no gene match: 11. The CDR3 spans 14 residues. Germline CDR1 ENHRY, CDR2 SYGVKD. The CDR3 nucleotides are TGTGCCATCAGCGACGGATGGGACAGCCGGACCCAGTACTTC. Protein product: CAISDGWDSRTQYF.

This clone occurred a few times. The gene calls are TRBV15 and TRBJ2-2; tentative D call: TRBD1 (6 bases). CDR3 length: 15 amino acids. Germline CDR1 and CDR2: LNHNV and YYDKDF (reference sequence). The V and J ends lost 3 bases and 8 bases respectively, with 16 bases between them. CDR3 sequence (DNA): TGTGCCACCAGCAGCTATACAGGGTCGGGAGGGGAGCTGTTTTTT. Translated, it gives CATSSYTGSGGELFF.

The rearrangement joins TRBV9 to TRBJ2-5; perhaps TRBD1 as D (5 bases). V shed 5 bases and J shed 5 bases, with 13 bases lying between them. CDR3 length: 13 residues. Germline-derived CDR1 and CDR2 are SGDLS and YYNGEE. CDR3 region: CASSIGVYETQYF. CDR3 in DNA: TGTGCCAGCAGTATAGGGGTTTACGAGACCCAGTACTTC. Drawing the rest from reference TRBV9 and TRBJ2-5, the complete variable domain is DSGVTQTPKHLITATGQRVTLRCSPRSGDLSVYWYQQSLDQGLQFLIQYYNGEERAKGNILERFSAQQFPDLHSELNLSSLELGDSALYFCASSIGVYETQYFGPGTRLLVL.

V and J are TRBV27 and TRBJ1-5; 10 bases map to TRBD1. With 5 bases clipped from V and 9 bases from J, the junction kept 4 bases outside the gene matches. CDR3 length: 13 residues. In germline, CDR1 is MNHEY, CDR2 SMNVEV (reference sequence). DNA for the CDR3: TGTGCCAGCAGTGGACAGGGGGGGGTGCCCCAGCATTTT. Protein sequence: CASSGQGGVPQHF.

V gene TRBV6-1 combines with J gene TRBJ2-7; TRBD2 is a possible D gene (6 bases). The CDR3 covers 14 residues. Germline CDR1 is MNHNS and CDR2 is SASEGT. With 4 bases removed from V and 1 base from J, the gap between germline ends came to 11 bases. The CDR3 DNA sequence: TGTGCCAGCAGTGTCGGGGGTCGGTCCTACGAGCAGTACTTC. It encodes CASSVGGRSYEQYF.

V is TRBV28 and J is TRBJ2-7, with TRBD1 identical over 11 bases. The CDR3 is 15 amino acids. Germline trimming cut 4 bases from V and 4 bases from J; bases unmatched to any gene: 6. In germline, CDR1 is MDHEN, CDR2 SYDVKM. CDR3 loop: CASSSWTGGKYEQYF. The CDR3, as DNA: TGTGCCAGCAGTTCCTGGACAGGGGGCAAATACGAGCAGTACTTC. Full variable domain (rest looked up from reference TRBV28 and TRBJ2-7): DVKVTQSSRYLVKRTGEKVFLECVQDMDHENMFWYRQDPGLGLRLIYFSYDVKMKEKGDIPEGYSVSREKKERFSLILESASTNQTSMYLCASSSWTGGKYEQYFGPGTRLTVT.

This clone has more than one count but fewer than ten. This rearrangement joins TRBV27 to TRBJ2-7, with D possibly being TRBD2 (5 bases). CDR3 length equals 16 residues. CDR1 and CDR2 from the germline V gene are MNHEY and SMNVEV (reference sequence). V dropped 5 bases and J dropped 1 base, with 18 bases sitting between them. CDR3 in DNA: TGTGCCAGCAGTCCGCGCCGGACCAGCGGATCCTACGAGCAGTACTTC. Its translation: CASSPRRTSGSYEQYF.

The chain couples TRBV7-9 to TRBJ2-7; 7 bases fit TRBD2. The V gene end was trimmed by 3 bases and the J gene end by 4 bases; junction bases not matched to a gene: 3. CDR1 is SEHNR and CDR2 is FQNEAQ in the germline V gene (reference sequence). The CDR3 extends over 13 amino acids. The CDR3 is CASSLAGDYEQYF. The CDR3 DNA sequence: TGTGCCAGCAGCTTGGCGGGAGATTACGAGCAGTACTTC.

This chain's CDR3 is CASSVTAPGGGTDTQYF. Here the CDR3 DNA reads TGTGCCAGCAGCGTAACGGCTCCGGGAGGGGGCACAGATACGCAGTATTTT. The V gene is TRBV7-8, the J gene TRBJ2-3; 8 nucleotides agree with TRBD2. This CDR3 has 17 amino acids. Per the germline V gene, CDR1 is SGHVS and CDR2 is FQNEAQ. V lost 5 bases and J lost 1; bases outside the gene matches: 11.

V and J are TRBV5-1 and TRBJ2-7; 9 nucleotides match TRBD1. CDR1 and CDR2 (germline): SGHRS, YFSETQ. This CDR3 comprises 15 residues. Unmatched junction bases numbered 14, after V lost 4 bases and J lost 9 bases. The CDR3 region has the DNA TGCGCCAGCAGCGCCGGGACAGGGAGCCCCACAGGGCAGTACTTC. Its protein product is CASSAGTGSPTGQYF. The variable domain in full, with the rest retrieved from reference TRBV5-1 and TRBJ2-7, is KAGVTQTPRYLIKTRGQQVTLSCSPISGHRSVSWYQQTPGQGLQFLFEYFSETQRNKGNFPGRFSGRQFSNSRSEMNVSTLELGDSALYLCASSAGTGSPTGQYFGPGTRLTVT.